What follows are 2 T cell receptor beta chains derived from one specimen sequenced in a study of high-grade serous ovarian cancer treatment subgroups. The table came from immunoSEQ multiplex PCR; TCRdb's copy has only in-frame clones and leaves some out. The sample includes 12,000 to 15,000 clones, 86% of them seen just once. Tumor samples were taken before definitive surgery or chemotherapy. The sample consisted of tumor tissue. The receptors were gathered from a human donor with high-grade serous ovarian cancer.

The chain is built from TRBV11-2 and TRBJ2-3; possibly TRBD1 for D (7 bases). V lost 6 bases to trimming and J lost 0 bases, with 13 bases between them. There are 15 residues in the CDR3. Germline V gives CDR1 SGHAT, CDR2 FQNNGV. CDR3 sequence: CASRPTGTSTDTQYF. DNA for the CDR3: TGTGCCAGCAGGCCGACAGGGACTAGCACAGATACGCAGTATTTT. Full variable domain (outside the CDR3, taken from reference TRBV11-2 and TRBJ2-3): EAGVAQSPRYKIIEKRQSVAFWCNPISGHATLYWYQQILGQGPKLLIQFQNNGVVDDSQLPKDRFSAERLKGVDSTLKIQPAKLEDSAVYLCASRPTGTSTDTQYFGPGTRLTVL.

CDR3 coding DNA: TGTGCCATCAGTGAGTCAGATACGCAGTATTTT. Translating it yields CAISESDTQYF. V usage is TRBV10-3 and J usage is TRBJ2-3, with D hard to call. CDR1 ENHRY and CDR2 SYGVKD come from the germline V gene. V was trimmed by 0 bases and J by 5 bases, leaving 0 bases between them. The CDR3 consists of 11 residues.